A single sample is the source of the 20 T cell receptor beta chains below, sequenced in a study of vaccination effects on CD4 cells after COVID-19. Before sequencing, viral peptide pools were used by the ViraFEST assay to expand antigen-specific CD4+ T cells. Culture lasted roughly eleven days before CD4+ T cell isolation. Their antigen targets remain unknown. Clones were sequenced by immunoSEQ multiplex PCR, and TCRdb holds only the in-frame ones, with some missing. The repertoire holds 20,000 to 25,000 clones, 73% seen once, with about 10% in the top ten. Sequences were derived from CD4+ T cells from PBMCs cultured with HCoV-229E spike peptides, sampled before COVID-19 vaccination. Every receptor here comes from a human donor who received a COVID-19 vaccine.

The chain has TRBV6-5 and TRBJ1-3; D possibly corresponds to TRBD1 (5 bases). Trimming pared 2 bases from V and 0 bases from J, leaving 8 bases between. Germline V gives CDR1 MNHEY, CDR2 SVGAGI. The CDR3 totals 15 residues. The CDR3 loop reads CASSYGQSSGNTIYF. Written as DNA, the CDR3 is TGTGCCAGCAGTTACGGACAAAGCTCTGGAAACACCATATATTTT.

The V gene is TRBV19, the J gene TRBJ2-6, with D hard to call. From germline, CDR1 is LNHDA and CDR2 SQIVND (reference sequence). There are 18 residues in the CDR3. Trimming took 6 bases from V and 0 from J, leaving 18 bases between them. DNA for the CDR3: TGTGCCAGTAGATTTTCCCGCCCTCAACTCTCTGGGGCCAACGTCCTGACTTTC. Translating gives CASRFSRPQLSGANVLTF.

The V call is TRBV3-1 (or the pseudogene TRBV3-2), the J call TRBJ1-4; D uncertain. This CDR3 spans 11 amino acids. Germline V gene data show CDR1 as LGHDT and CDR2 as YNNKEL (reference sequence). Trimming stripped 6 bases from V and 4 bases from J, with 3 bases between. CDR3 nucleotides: TGTGCCAGCAGAGGTAATGAAAAACTGTTTTTT. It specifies CASRGNEKLFF.

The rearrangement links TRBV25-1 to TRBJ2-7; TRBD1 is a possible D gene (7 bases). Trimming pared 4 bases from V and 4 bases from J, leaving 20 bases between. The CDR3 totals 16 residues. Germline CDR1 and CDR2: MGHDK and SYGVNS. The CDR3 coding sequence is TGTGCCAGCAGTGGAGGTACCACGACAGGGAGGTACGAGCAGTACTTC. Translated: CASSGGTTTGRYEQYF.

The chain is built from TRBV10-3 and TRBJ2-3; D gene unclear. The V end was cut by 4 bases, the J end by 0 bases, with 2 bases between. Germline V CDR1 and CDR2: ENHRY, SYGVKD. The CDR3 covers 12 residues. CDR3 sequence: CAISASTDTQYF. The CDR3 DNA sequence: TGTGCCATCAGTGCCAGCACAGATACGCAGTATTTT.

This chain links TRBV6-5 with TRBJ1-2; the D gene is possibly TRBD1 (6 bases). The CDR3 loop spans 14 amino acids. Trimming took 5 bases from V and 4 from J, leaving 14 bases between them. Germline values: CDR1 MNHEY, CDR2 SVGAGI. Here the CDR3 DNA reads TGTGCCAGCAGTCAGAGGGAAGGGGGCTATGGCTACACCTTC. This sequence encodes CASSQREGGYGYTF.

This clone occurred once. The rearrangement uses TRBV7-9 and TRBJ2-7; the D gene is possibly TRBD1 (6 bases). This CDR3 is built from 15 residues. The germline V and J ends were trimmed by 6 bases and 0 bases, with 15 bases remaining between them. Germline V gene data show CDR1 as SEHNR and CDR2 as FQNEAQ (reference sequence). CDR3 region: CASSGGDRSSYEQYF. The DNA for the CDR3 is TGTGCCAGCAGTGGGGGCGACAGGAGCTCCTACGAGCAGTACTTC.

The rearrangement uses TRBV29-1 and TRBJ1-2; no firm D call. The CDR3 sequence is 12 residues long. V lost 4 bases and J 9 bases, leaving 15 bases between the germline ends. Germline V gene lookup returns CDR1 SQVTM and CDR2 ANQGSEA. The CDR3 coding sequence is TGCAGCGTTGGTTTCGACTGGGATAGCTACACCTTC. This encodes CSVGFDWDSYTF.

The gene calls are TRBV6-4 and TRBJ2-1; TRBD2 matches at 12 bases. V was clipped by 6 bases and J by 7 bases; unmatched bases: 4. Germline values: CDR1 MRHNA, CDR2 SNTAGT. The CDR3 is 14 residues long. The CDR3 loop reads CASREGLAGNEQFF. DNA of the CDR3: TGTGCCAGCAGGGAAGGACTAGCGGGAAATGAGCAGTTCTTC.

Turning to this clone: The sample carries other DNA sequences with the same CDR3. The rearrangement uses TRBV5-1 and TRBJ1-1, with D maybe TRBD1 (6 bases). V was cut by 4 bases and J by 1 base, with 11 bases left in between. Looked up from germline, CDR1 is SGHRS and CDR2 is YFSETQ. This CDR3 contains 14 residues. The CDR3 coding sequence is TGCGCCAGCAGCGGGGGGGGCGCGAACACTGAAGCTTTCTTT. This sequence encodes CASSGGGANTEAFF.

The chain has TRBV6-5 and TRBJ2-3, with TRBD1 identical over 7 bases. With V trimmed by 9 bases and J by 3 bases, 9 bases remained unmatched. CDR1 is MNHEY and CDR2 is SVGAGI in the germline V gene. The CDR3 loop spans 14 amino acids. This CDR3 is CASRKVGQTDTQYF. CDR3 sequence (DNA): TGTGCCAGTAGAAAAGTGGGACAGACAGATACGCAGTATTTT.

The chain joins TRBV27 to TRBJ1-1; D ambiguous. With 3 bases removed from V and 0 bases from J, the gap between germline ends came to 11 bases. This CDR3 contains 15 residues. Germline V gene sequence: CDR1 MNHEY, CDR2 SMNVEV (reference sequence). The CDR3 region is CASSFPDDLNTEAFF. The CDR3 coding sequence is TGTGCCAGCAGTTTCCCCGACGACCTGAACACTGAAGCTTTCTTT.

The CDR3, as DNA: TGTGCCAGCAGTCCGGCGGGGAGCAATCAGCCCCAGCATTTT. Residues: CASSPAGSNQPQHF. This chain joins TRBV27 and TRBJ1-5; D ambiguous. The CDR3 is made up of 14 amino acids. Germline V CDR1 and CDR2: MNHEY, SMNVEV (reference sequence). V was pared by 5 bases and J by 1 base, with 9 bases between.

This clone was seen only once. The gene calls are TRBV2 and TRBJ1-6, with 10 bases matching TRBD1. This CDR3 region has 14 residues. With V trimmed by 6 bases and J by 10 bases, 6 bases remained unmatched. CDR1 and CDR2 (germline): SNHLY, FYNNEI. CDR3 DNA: TGTGCCAGCAGCGGGGACAGGGGAGCCTCACCCCTCCACTTT. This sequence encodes CASSGDRGASPLHF.

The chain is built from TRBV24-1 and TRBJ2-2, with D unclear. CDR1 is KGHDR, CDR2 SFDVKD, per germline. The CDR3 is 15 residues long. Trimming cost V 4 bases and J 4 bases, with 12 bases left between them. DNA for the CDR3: TGTGCCACCAGTGACCGCGGTCTGATCACCGGGGAGCTGTTTTTT. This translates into CATSDRGLITGELFF.

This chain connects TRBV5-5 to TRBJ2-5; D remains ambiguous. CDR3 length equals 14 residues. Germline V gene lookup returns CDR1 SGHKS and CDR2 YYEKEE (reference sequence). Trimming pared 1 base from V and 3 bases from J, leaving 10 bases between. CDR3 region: CASSLNSRKETQYF. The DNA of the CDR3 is TGTGCCAGCAGCTTGAATAGTAGAAAAGAGACCCAGTACTTC.

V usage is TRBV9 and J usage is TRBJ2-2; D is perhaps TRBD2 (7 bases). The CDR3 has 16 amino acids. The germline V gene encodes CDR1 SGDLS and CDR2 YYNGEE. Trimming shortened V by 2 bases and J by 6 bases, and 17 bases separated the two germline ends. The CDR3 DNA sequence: TGTGCCAGCAGCGTCGACACCGGAGGGGGGGCCGGGGAGCTGTTTTTT. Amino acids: CASSVDTGGGAGELFF.

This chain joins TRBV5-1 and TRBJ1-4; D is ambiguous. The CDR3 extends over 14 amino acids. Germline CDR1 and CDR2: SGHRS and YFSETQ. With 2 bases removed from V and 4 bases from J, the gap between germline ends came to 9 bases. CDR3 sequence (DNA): TGCGCCAGCAGCTTCGGGCAGAATAATGAAAAACTGTTTTTT. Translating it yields CASSFGQNNEKLFF.

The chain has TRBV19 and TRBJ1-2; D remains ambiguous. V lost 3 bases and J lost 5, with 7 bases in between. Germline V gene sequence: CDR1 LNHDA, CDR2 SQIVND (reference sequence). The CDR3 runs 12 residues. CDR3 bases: TGTGCCAGTAGTATGGTGGGATATGGCTACACCTTC. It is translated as CASSMVGYGYTF. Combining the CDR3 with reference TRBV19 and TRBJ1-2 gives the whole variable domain DGGITQSPKYLFRKEGQNVTLSCEQNLNHDAMYWYRQDPGQGLRLIYYSQIVNDFQKGDIAEGYSVSREKKESFPLTVTSAQKNPTAFYLCASSMVGYGYTFGSGTRLTVV.

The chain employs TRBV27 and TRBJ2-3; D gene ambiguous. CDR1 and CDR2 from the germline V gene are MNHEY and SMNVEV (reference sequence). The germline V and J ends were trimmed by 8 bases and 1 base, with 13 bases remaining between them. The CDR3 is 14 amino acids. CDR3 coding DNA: TGTGCCAGCTCTTTGGGATCTGGCACAGATACGCAGTATTTT. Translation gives CASSLGSGTDTQYF.